These 6 T cell receptor beta chains originate from one sample sequenced in a study of CD8+ T cells in alopecia areata. RNA was extracted and reverse transcribed into cDNA as the sequencing template. Method: immunoSEQ multiplex PCR; TCRdb's copy keeps in-frame clones and lacks some. The sample lists about 150,000 clones; around 50% were seen once. The sequenced sample was CD4+ T cells sorted from blood. These receptor sequences come from a human donor with alopecia areata.

DNA for the CDR3: TGTGCCTGCCAGCTGGACAGGGCCCCCCCAGATACGCAGTATTTT. It encodes CACQLDRAPPDTQYF. V and J are TRBV30 and TRBJ2-3; 8 nucleotides line up with TRBD1. Germline V lookup: CDR1 GTSNPN, CDR2 SVGIG (reference sequence). The V segment lost 6 bases and the J segment 4 bases; nucleotides outside the gene matches: 12. This CDR3 has 15 amino acids.

This clone was recorded a few times. V gene TRBV29-1 combines with J gene TRBJ1-2; D is undetermined. Germline CDR1 is SQVTM and CDR2 is ANQGSEA. V was shortened by 3 bases and J by 12 bases, with 17 bases between the two germline ends. This CDR3 spans 12 amino acids. The CDR3 reads CSVEVDVSPDTF. The CDR3 nucleotides read TGCAGCGTTGAGGTAGATGTTTCCCCGGACACCTTC.

This clone has just one count. The rearrangement uses TRBV27 and TRBJ2-3, with D possibly TRBD1 on 6 matching bases. V was shortened by 2 bases and J by 0 bases, with 9 bases between the two germline ends. CDR1 is MNHEY, CDR2 SMNVEV, per germline (reference sequence). The CDR3 length is 15 residues. For the CDR3, the DNA is TGTGCCAGCAGTTTAGAGACAGGTAGCACAGATACGCAGTATTTT. As protein: CASSLETGSTDTQYF.

The gene calls are TRBV5-1 and TRBJ2-5; D ambiguous. This CDR3 spans 11 amino acids. Trimming cost V 4 bases and J 7 bases, with 8 bases left between them. CDR1 SGHRS and CDR2 YFSETQ come from the germline V gene. The CDR3: CASSPGRTQYF. For the CDR3, the DNA is TGCGCCAGCAGCCCGGGTAGGACCCAGTACTTC.

The genes are TRBV7-2 and TRBJ1-5; 8 bases are shared with TRBD1. Trimming took 5 bases from V and 9 from J; bases not matched to a gene: 3. This CDR3 spans 12 amino acids. Germline V gives CDR1 SGHTA, CDR2 FQGNSA. The chain's CDR3 is CASSRDRRPQHF. CDR3 nucleotide sequence: TGTGCCAGCAGCCGGGACAGGCGGCCCCAGCATTTT.

V gene TRBV30 combines with J gene TRBJ1-2; tentative D call: TRBD1 (5 bases). Trimming took 0 bases from V and 2 from J, leaving 7 bases between them. The CDR3 sequence is 13 residues long. Germline V lookup: CDR1 GTSNPN, CDR2 SVGIG (reference sequence). In DNA, the CDR3 is TGTGCCTGGAGTGTAAAGGGGAACTATGGCTACACCTTC. Its protein product is CAWSVKGNYGYTF.